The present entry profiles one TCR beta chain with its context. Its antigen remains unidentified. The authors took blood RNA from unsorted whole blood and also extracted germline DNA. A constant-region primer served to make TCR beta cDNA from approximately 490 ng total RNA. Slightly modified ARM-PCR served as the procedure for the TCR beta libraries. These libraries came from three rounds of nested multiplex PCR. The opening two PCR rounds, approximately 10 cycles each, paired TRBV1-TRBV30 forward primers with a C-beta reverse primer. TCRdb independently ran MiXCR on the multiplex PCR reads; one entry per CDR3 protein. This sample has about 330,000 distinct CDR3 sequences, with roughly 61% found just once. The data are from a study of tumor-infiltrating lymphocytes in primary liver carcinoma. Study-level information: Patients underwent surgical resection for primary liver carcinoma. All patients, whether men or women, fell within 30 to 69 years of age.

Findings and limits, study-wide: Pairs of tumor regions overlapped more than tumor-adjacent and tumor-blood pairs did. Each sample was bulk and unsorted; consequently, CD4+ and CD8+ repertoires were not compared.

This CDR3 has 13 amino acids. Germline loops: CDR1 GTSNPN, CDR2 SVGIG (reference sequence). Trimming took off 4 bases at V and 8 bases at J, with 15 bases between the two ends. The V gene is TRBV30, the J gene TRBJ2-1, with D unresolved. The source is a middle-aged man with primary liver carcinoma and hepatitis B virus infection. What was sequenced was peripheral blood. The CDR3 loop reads CAWTPATYDEQFF. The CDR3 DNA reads TGTGCCTGGACTCCGGCGACTTACGATGAGCAGTTCTTC.